The clone carrying this T cell receptor (beta chain) was counted only a few times. Antigen specificity is unknown. cDNA prepared by RNA extraction and subsequent reverse transcription served as the template for sequencing. Clones were read by immunoSEQ multiplex PCR, and TCRdb kept only the in-frame ones, dropping some. The profile shows approximately 210,000 clones, over 55% of them singletons. V lost 5 bases to trimming and J lost 1 base, with 5 bases between them. The CDR3 covers 13 residues. Looked up from germline, CDR1 is SGHTA and CDR2 is FQGTGA. This sample was included in a study of CD8+ T cells in alopecia areata. Study summary: Dosing with tofacitinib proceeded for 6 to 18 months, followed by 6 months off drug. Study findings and constraints: Normal skin's resident alphabeta T cells are also sequenced in scalp samples. Scalp clonality and expanded CD8+ clones among the top 100 showed significant decreases with tofacitinib. It was observed that many expanded lesional clones persisted in scalp and blood during tofacitinib.

Treatment noted: oral pan-JAK inhibitor, 5-10 mg twice daily. The gene calls are TRBV7-3 and TRBJ2-2, with D hard to call. This clonotype was obtained from a human donor with alopecia areata. The source was CD4+ T cells sorted from blood, collected at week 24, from a patient treated with tofacitinib. CDR3 bases: TGTGCCAGCAGCGGGGTGAACACCGGGGAGCTGTTTTTT. Encoded protein: CASSGVNTGELFF.